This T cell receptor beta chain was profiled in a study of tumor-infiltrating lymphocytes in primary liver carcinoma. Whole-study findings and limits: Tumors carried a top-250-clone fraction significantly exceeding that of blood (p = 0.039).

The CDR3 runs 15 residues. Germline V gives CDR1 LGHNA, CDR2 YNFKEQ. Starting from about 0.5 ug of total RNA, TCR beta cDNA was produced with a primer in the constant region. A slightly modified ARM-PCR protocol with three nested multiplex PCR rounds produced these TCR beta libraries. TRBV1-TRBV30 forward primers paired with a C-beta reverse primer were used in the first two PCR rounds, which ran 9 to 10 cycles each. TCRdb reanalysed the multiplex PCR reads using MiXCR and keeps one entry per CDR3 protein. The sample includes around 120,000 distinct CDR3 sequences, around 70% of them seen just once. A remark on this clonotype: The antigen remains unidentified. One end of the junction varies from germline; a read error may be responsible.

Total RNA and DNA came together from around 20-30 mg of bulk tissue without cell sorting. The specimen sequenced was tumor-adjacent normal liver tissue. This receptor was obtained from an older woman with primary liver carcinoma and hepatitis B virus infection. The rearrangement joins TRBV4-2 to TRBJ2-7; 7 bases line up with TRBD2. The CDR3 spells CVSSQGASGTYEQYF. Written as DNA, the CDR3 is TGTGTCAGCAGTCAAGGGGCTAGCGGTACCTACGAGCAGTACTTC.